These 7 T cell receptor beta chains were sequenced from one sample in a study of blood T cell repertoires in COVID-19. Clones were read by immunoSEQ multiplex PCR, and TCRdb kept only the in-frame ones, dropping some. This sample has about 20,000 clones; approximately 95% occur once, and the top ten carry roughly 4.3%. Material for sequencing was peripheral blood. Receptors originate from a woman aged 50 to 65 with active COVID-19.

The J gene is TRBJ2-1, the V gene TRBV28, with D hard to call. With 2 bases removed from V and 9 bases from J, the gap between germline ends came to 8 bases. The CDR3 runs 12 residues. CDR1 is MDHEN, CDR2 SYDVKM, per germline. The CDR3 loop is CASSLQVPEQFF. In DNA form, the CDR3 reads TGTGCCAGCAGTTTACAGGTACCTGAGCAGTTCTTC. The full variable domain, its missing parts supplied by reference TRBV28 and TRBJ2-1, is DVKVTQSSRYLVKRTGEKVFLECVQDMDHENMFWYRQDPGLGLRLIYFSYDVKMKEKGDIPEGYSVSREKKERFSLILESASTNQTSMYLCASSLQVPEQFFGPGTRLTVL.

The V gene is TRBV24-1, the J gene TRBJ1-3; no firm D call. This CDR3 has 12 amino acids. V was pared by 7 bases and J by 2 bases, with 5 bases between. Germline V gene lookup returns CDR1 KGHDR and CDR2 SFDVKD. The CDR3 DNA reads as TGTGCCACCAGGGGCCCTGGAAACACCATATATTTT. Translated, it gives CATRGPGNTIYF.

The chain is built from TRBV12-2 and TRBJ2-7; the table calls TRBD2, which could not be checked here. TRBV12-2 is a pseudogene locus. This CDR3 is built from 14 residues. This chain's CDR3 is CASRFTRPSYEQYF. CDR3 DNA: TGTGCAAGTCGCTTCACGAGGCCCTCCTACGAGCAGTACTTC.

This chain connects TRBV20-1 to TRBJ1-2; D is possibly TRBD1 (6 bases). CDR1 DFQATT and CDR2 SNEGSKA come from the germline V gene (reference sequence). V lost 3 bases and J 7 bases, leaving 15 bases between the germline ends. The CDR3 runs 13 residues. The CDR3 region has the DNA TGCAGTGCTAGTATCTCAGGGGAGGGTGGCTACACCTTC. Its protein is CSASISGEGGYTF.

V gene TRBV11-2 combines with J gene TRBJ2-7; D remains unclear. Germline V gives CDR1 SGHAT, CDR2 FQNNGV. V gave up 1 base and J gave up 0 bases, with 7 bases separating them. The CDR3 is 14 amino acids. The CDR3 DNA reads as TGTGCCAGCAGCTTAGGGCTGTCCTCCTACGAGCAGTACTTC. Translating gives CASSLGLSSYEQYF.

V usage is TRBV6-1 and J usage is TRBJ2-7; 8 nucleotides align to TRBD1. With 2 bases clipped from V and 3 bases from J, the junction kept 6 bases outside the gene matches. The CDR3 is 15 residues long. The V gene's germline CDR1 is MNHNS and CDR2 SASEGT. CDR3 residues: CASSEIGQGIYEQYF. Written as DNA, the CDR3 is TGTGCCAGCAGTGAAATTGGACAGGGTATCTACGAGCAGTACTTC.

The chain combines TRBV5-1 with TRBJ1-1; D not certain. This CDR3 has 15 residues. With 4 bases removed from V and 4 bases from J, the gap between germline ends came to 17 bases. Germline lookup yields CDR1 SGHRS and CDR2 YFSETQ. CDR3 bases: TGCGCCAGCAGCCCCTTGGCCAACGCGGGCACTGAAGCTTTCTTT. Translation gives CASSPLANAGTEAFF. The full variable domain, its missing parts supplied by reference TRBV5-1 and TRBJ1-1, is KAGVTQTPRYLIKTRGQQVTLSCSPISGHRSVSWYQQTPGQGLQFLFEYFSETQRNKGNFPGRFSGRQFSNSRSEMNVSTLELGDSALYLCASSPLANAGTEAFFGQGTRLTVV.